This passage covers 25 T cell receptor beta chains from one sample sequenced in a study of Ad26.COV2.S vaccination and SARS-CoV-2 variants. Documented treatment: 15 to 20 received Ad26.COV2.S at low or high dose, single or two shots; roughly five received placebo; per-sample allocation not given. The investigators took samples on day 63 after the first vaccine or placebo injection. The repertoire was sequenced with immunoSEQ multiplex PCR; TCRdb's copy has only in-frame clones and lacks some. The sample includes 410,000 or so clones, 80% to 95% of them seen just once. Sequencing used peripheral blood, obtained in a trial of Ad26.COV2.S vaccine versus placebo. These receptors were taken from a person between 18 and 65 years old who received the Ad26.COV2.S COVID-19 vaccine or a placebo.

This clone was seen once. This chain joins TRBV4-1 and TRBJ1-5, with TRBD1 matching over 8 bases. The length of the CDR3 is 16 residues. Per germline, CDR1 MGHRA and CDR2 YSYEKL. V shed 4 bases, J shed 2 bases, and the junction held 7 bases outside the gene matches. Here the CDR3 reads CASSRTGTGGNQPQHF. The CDR3 coding sequence is TGCGCCAGCAGCCGAACCGGGACAGGAGGCAATCAGCCCCAGCATTTT.

The chain has TRBV4-3 and TRBJ2-2, with a tentative D call TRBD2 (6 bases). Germline CDR1 LGHNA, CDR2 YSLEER. This CDR3 contains 16 residues. V lost 0 bases, J lost 0 bases, and 8 bases lay in between. In nucleotides, the CDR3 is TGCGCCAGCAGCCAAGATACGGGGGCGAACACCGGGGAGCTGTTTTTT. Its translation is CASSQDTGANTGELFF.

The sample holds one count of this clone. The chain has TRBV29-1 and TRBJ2-2, with a possible D match to TRBD1 (5 bases). The CDR3 spans 15 residues. The V gene lost 4 bases and the J gene lost 1 base, with 13 bases spanning the gap. Germline CDR1 and CDR2: SQVTM and ANQGSEA. The CDR3 region has the DNA TGCAGCGTTGGATCGAACAGGATGAACACCGGGGAGCTGTTTTTT. Its protein is CSVGSNRMNTGELFF.

CDR3 DNA sequence: TGTGCCAGCAGTGAAGAGGAGGTCGGAGCCGGGGAGCTGTTTTTT. It encodes CASSEEEVGAGELFF. The rearrangement links TRBV6-1 to TRBJ2-2; D is possibly TRBD2 (5 bases). The CDR3 runs to 15 residues. V was clipped by 1 base and J by 6 bases, with 12 bases between them. CDR1 is MNHNS and CDR2 is SASEGT in the germline V gene.

This chain connects TRBV7-9 to TRBJ2-7; 12 bases fit TRBD2. Losses at the gene ends were 7 bases for V and 7 bases for J; bases not matched to a gene: 14. This CDR3 has 16 amino acids. Germline CDR1 reads SEHNR; CDR2 reads FQNEAQ (reference sequence). CDR3 DNA: TGTGCCAGCACCCTCCTCGGACTAGCGGGGCCAGGAGAGCAGTACTTC. It translates to CASTLLGLAGPGEQYF.

The V gene is TRBV9, the J gene TRBJ1-1; 9 bases are a match to TRBD1. The V and J ends lost 4 bases and 3 bases, in that order; junction bases with no gene match: 7. The CDR3 length is 15 residues. The germline V gene encodes CDR1 SGDLS and CDR2 YYNGEE. In DNA form, the CDR3 reads TGTGCCAGCAGCCTTACAGGGGGCTCGTACACTGAAGCTTTCTTT. This translates into CASSLTGGSYTEAFF. The full variable domain, with the rest looked up from reference TRBV9 and TRBJ1-1, is DSGVTQTPKHLITATGQRVTLRCSPRSGDLSVYWYQQSLDQGLQFLIQYYNGEERAKGNILERFSAQQFPDLHSELNLSSLELGDSALYFCASSLTGGSYTEAFFGQGTRLTVV.

J is TRBJ2-7 and V is TRBV5-1; D may be TRBD1 (5 bases). Germline assignment: CDR1 SGHRS and CDR2 YFSETQ. V was clipped by 0 bases and J by 0 bases, with 13 bases between them. The CDR3 is 16 amino acids. The CDR3 is CASSLAGKLYSYEQYF. Written as DNA, the CDR3 is TGCGCCAGCAGCTTGGCAGGGAAGCTCTACTCCTACGAGCAGTACTTC.

The chain combines TRBV7-2 with TRBJ2-1; tentatively, D is TRBD2 (5 bases). Trimming pared 4 bases from V and 6 bases from J, leaving 16 bases between. The CDR3 covers 15 residues. CDR1 and CDR2 from the germline V gene are SGHTA and FQGNSA. The CDR3 is CASSSLRAGTNEQFF. CDR3 coding DNA: TGTGCCAGCAGCTCCCTGCGGGCCGGTACCAATGAGCAGTTCTTC.

V is TRBV5-5 and J is TRBJ1-5; 8 bases map to TRBD1. The CDR3 totals 16 residues. Trimming took 4 bases from V and 2 from J; bases not matched to a gene: 8. In germline, CDR1 is SGHKS, CDR2 YYEKEE (reference sequence). CDR3 nucleotide sequence: TGTGCCAGCAGCGACCAGGGGGCCGTGGGCAATCAGCCCCAGCATTTT. Protein product: CASSDQGAVGNQPQHF.

V gene TRBV7-8 combines with J gene TRBJ1-1; D not certain. This CDR3 is 14 amino acids long. Germline CDR1 is SGHVS and CDR2 is FQNEAQ. The ends were cut back, 3 bases at V and 3 bases at J, with 11 bases in the middle. CDR3 amino acids: CASSLAPADTEAFF. The CDR3 DNA reads as TGTGCCAGCAGCTTGGCCCCGGCTGACACTGAAGCTTTCTTT. Combining the CDR3 with reference TRBV7-8 and TRBJ1-1 gives the whole variable domain GAGVSQSPRYKVAKRGQDVALRCDPISGHVSLFWYQQALGQGPEFLTYFQNEAQLDKSGLPSDRFFAERPEGSVSTLKIQRTQQEDSAVYLCASSLAPADTEAFFGQGTRLTVV.

The chain links TRBV5-6 to TRBJ2-5; 11 positions agree with TRBD2. V shed 1 base, J shed 4 bases, and the junction held 12 bases outside the gene matches. CDR1 and CDR2 (germline): SGHDT, YYEEEE. The CDR3 is made up of 18 amino acids. The CDR3 spells CASSLSSGGADALETQYF. CDR3 nucleotide sequence: TGTGCCAGCAGCTTGAGTAGCGGGGGGGCCGATGCGTTAGAGACCCAGTACTTC.

This chain joins TRBV6-5 and TRBJ1-1; D uncertain. V was cut by 5 bases and J by 3 bases, with 16 bases left in between. CDR3 length: 15 amino acids. The germline V gene encodes CDR1 MNHEY and CDR2 SVGAGI. As DNA, the CDR3 is TGTGCCAGCAGTACCCGGCGGGGAATTTACACTGAAGCTTTCTTT. Translating it yields CASSTRRGIYTEAFF.

The V and J genes are TRBV7-2 and TRBJ2-2, with 8 bases fitting TRBD1. Trimming at V came to 5 bases and at J to 1 base, leaving 9 bases not matched to a gene. The germline V gene encodes CDR1 SGHTA and CDR2 FQGNSA. This CDR3 spans 17 amino acids. This chain's CDR3 is CASSPRTGTGNTGELFF. The CDR3 DNA reads as TGTGCCAGCAGCCCTCGAACCGGGACAGGGAACACCGGGGAGCTGTTTTTT.

This clone was counted a single time. The chain links TRBV9 to TRBJ2-3, with D perhaps TRBD2 (5 bases). The germline V gene has CDR1 SGDLS and CDR2 YYNGEE. V was pared by 3 bases and J by 6 bases, with 17 bases between. The CDR3 sequence is 15 residues long. CDR3 loop: CASSASPPSRDTQYF. The CDR3 coding sequence is TGTGCCAGCAGCGCCTCCCCCCCTAGCCGGGATACGCAGTATTTT.

This chain connects TRBV6-5 to TRBJ1-2; TRBD1 might be the D (6 bases). V dropped 2 bases and J dropped 3 bases, with 7 bases sitting between them. Germline V gene data show CDR1 as MNHEY and CDR2 as SVGAGI. The CDR3 length is 13 residues. The CDR3 region is CASSYRQDYGYTF. In DNA, the CDR3 is TGTGCCAGCAGTTACAGACAGGACTATGGCTACACCTTC.

The chain links TRBV7-8 to TRBJ1-2; 8 bases are shared with TRBD1. CDR1 and CDR2 (germline): SGHVS, FQNEAQ. This CDR3 contains 14 residues. Unmatched junction bases numbered 8, after V lost 5 bases and J lost 6 bases. The CDR3 here is CASSTRTGNHGYTF. The CDR3 DNA is TGTGCCAGCAGCACTCGGACAGGGAACCATGGCTACACCTTC.

Only a few counts were recorded for this clone. Other nucleotide sequences in the sample specify the same CDR3. The rearrangement links TRBV7-9 to TRBJ1-5; no reliable D call. The V gene's germline CDR1 is SEHNR and CDR2 FQNEAQ (reference sequence). Deletions cut 3 bases from V and 5 bases from J, with 8 bases between. The CDR3 is 13 amino acids. Written as DNA, the CDR3 is TGTGCCAGCAGCTTTGTCGGCGATCAGCCCCAGCATTTT. It encodes CASSFVGDQPQHF. Complete variable domain (other parts from reference TRBV7-9 and TRBJ1-5): DTGVSQNPRHKITKRGQNVTFRCDPISEHNRLYWYRQTLGQGPEFLTYFQNEAQLEKSRLLSDRFSAERPKGSFSTLEIQRTEQGDSAMYLCASSFVGDQPQHFGDGTRLSIL.

The chain links TRBV6-1 to TRBJ2-7; D not resolved. CDR1 and CDR2 (germline): MNHNS, SASEGT. Deletions cut 3 bases from V and 3 bases from J, with 12 bases between. The length of the CDR3 is 14 residues. This chain's CDR3 is CASSDPGFGYEQYF. The CDR3 region has the DNA TGTGCCAGCAGTGACCCGGGTTTCGGCTACGAGCAGTACTTC.

CDR3 region: CASSLARDQPQHF. The DNA of the CDR3 is TGTGCCAGCAGCTTAGCCAGGGATCAGCCCCAGCATTTT. This chain uses TRBV7-2 with TRBJ1-5; possible D gene TRBD1, 5 bases. From germline, CDR1 is SGHTA and CDR2 FQGNSA. V was shortened by 0 bases and J by 5 bases, with 5 bases between the two germline ends. The length of the CDR3 is 13 residues.

The chain is built from TRBV4-3 and TRBJ1-1, with D maybe TRBD1 (5 bases). V lost 1 base and J lost 6, with 9 bases in between. This CDR3 is 13 amino acids long. Germline V gene sequence: CDR1 LGHNA, CDR2 YSLEER. The CDR3 coding sequence is TGCGCCAGCAGCCAAGTTTCAGGGTCTGAAGCTTTCTTT. Translating it yields CASSQVSGSEAFF.

V is TRBV19 and J is TRBJ2-2; either TRBD1 or TRBD2 may supply D (5 bases each). Trimming took off 10 bases at V and 5 bases at J, with 23 bases between the two ends. The V gene's germline CDR1 is LNHDA and CDR2 SQIVND (reference sequence). The CDR3 consists of 16 residues. CDR3 nucleotide sequence: TGTGCCACGGGACCGGGGAAAAAGGGAAAGACCGGGGAGCTGTTTTTT. Its protein product is CATGPGKKGKTGELFF.

The chain joins TRBV19 to TRBJ1-5, with unresolved D. Trimming shortened V by 5 bases and J by 5 bases, and 10 bases separated the two germline ends. The CDR3 contains 13 residues. Germline lookup yields CDR1 LNHDA and CDR2 SQIVND (reference sequence). DNA of the CDR3: TGTGCCAGTAGTTTTACGATCGATCAGCCCCAGCATTTT. Translation: CASSFTIDQPQHF.

The table lists this clone with a few counts. The rearrangement joins TRBV9 to TRBJ2-1; TRBD2 aligns across 8 bases. CDR1 is SGDLS and CDR2 is YYNGEE in the germline V gene. The CDR3 is 16 amino acids. J lost 7 bases, V lost 0 bases, and 9 bases had no gene match. The CDR3 sequence: CASSVVSTTGGNEQFF. CDR3 in DNA: TGTGCCAGCAGCGTAGTTTCGACTACGGGGGGGAATGAGCAGTTCTTC.

The genes are TRBV19 and TRBJ2-1; D is unresolved. V lost 5 bases to trimming and J lost 3 bases, with 8 bases between them. Germline V gives CDR1 LNHDA, CDR2 SQIVND (reference sequence). The length of the CDR3 is 13 residues. In DNA, the CDR3 is TGTGCCAGTAGTTACGCAGTCTACAATGAGCAGTTCTTC. Translation: CASSYAVYNEQFF.

The chain carries TRBV6-6 and TRBJ1-2; 8 nucleotides agree with TRBD1. Per germline, CDR1 MNHNY and CDR2 SVGAGI (reference sequence). Losses at the gene ends were 6 bases for V and 5 bases for J; bases not matched to a gene: 11. This CDR3 region has 15 residues. The CDR3 region is CASSTTGTGFYGYTF. The CDR3, as DNA: TGTGCCAGCAGCACCACCGGGACAGGCTTTTATGGCTACACCTTC.